The next 17 T cell receptor beta chains were all read from a single sample in a study of memory CD4+ T cells and cytomegalovirus serostatus (dated by TCRdb to between 2018 and 2020). The method behind the library was the immunoSEQ multiplex PCR assay. TCRdb limited this immuneACCESS table to in-frame rearrangements with V and J called. A share of clones is missing; checked studies link under half to unresolved V genes, and the rest is unexplained. The sample table lists about 82,000 clones, around 80% of them with a count of one. Less than 0.9% of the sample is taken by the ten largest. Single viable CD3+CD4+CD8-CD45RO+ cells were sorted as memory CD4+ T cells on a FACSAria II. The sequenced sample was memory CD4+ T cells from blood. These receptors came from an adult in good health and CMV-seronegative.

The genes are TRBV4-2 and TRBJ2-5; unclear D gene. The CDR3 sequence is 14 residues long. Trimming took off 2 bases at V and 5 bases at J, with 12 bases between the two ends. The germline V gene has CDR1 LGHNA and CDR2 YNFKEQ. CDR3 DNA: TGTGCCAGCAGCCAATGGAAATTGGAGGAGACCCAGTACTTC. Its protein is CASSQWKLEETQYF.

This clone was seen a handful of times. The V call is TRBV20-1, the J call TRBJ1-2, with D unresolved. This CDR3 is built from 11 residues. Germline V gene lookup returns CDR1 DFQATT and CDR2 SNEGSKA (reference sequence). The germline V and J ends were trimmed by 0 bases and 13 bases, with 12 bases remaining between them. CDR3 nucleotide sequence: TGCAGTGCTAGAGATCGGCAGAGGGTCACCTTC. Protein sequence: CSARDRQRVTF.

This chain uses TRBV7-2 with TRBJ1-2; D is possibly TRBD1 (6 bases). Trimming pared 0 bases from V and 0 bases from J, leaving 17 bases between. The CDR3 has 18 amino acids. Germline CDR1 and CDR2: SGHTA and FQGNSA. The CDR3 sequence: CASSLASSRGASNYGYTF. CDR3 nucleotide sequence: TGTGCCAGCAGCTTAGCGAGTTCCAGGGGTGCCTCTAACTATGGCTACACCTTC.

The J gene is TRBJ2-7, the V gene TRBV30, with D maybe TRBD2 (6 bases). Germline V gene data show CDR1 as GTSNPN and CDR2 as SVGIG (reference sequence). V lost 4 bases to trimming and J lost 3 bases, with 10 bases between them. CDR3 length: 12 residues. The CDR3 spells CAWTGAGYEQYF. Written as DNA, the CDR3 is TGTGCCTGGACTGGAGCGGGCTACGAGCAGTACTTC.

V and J are TRBV18 and TRBJ1-5; D remains unclear. The CDR3 length is 13 residues. CDR1 is KGHSH and CDR2 is LQKENI in the germline V gene. The ends were cut back, 2 bases at V and 11 bases at J, with 13 bases in the middle. CDR3 nucleotides: TGTGCCAGCTCACCAGTCCGAGCCCAGGCCCAGCATTTT. Protein: CASSPVRAQAQHF.

The V gene is TRBV7-2, the J gene TRBJ1-2; D is ambiguous. V shed 10 bases and J shed 4 bases, with 10 bases lying between them. CDR3 length equals 11 residues. CDR1 SGHTA and CDR2 FQGNSA come from the germline V gene. In DNA form, the CDR3 reads TGTGCCATCCCGGCTTTCTATGGCTACACCTTC. Protein: CAIPAFYGYTF.

This sequence joins TRBV18 and TRBJ2-3, with 11 bases identical to TRBD1. CDR1 and CDR2 from the germline V gene are KGHSH and LQKENI. The CDR3 loop spans 16 amino acids. V shed 3 bases and J 6 bases; nucleotides not matched to a gene: 8. CDR3 sequence (DNA): TGTGCCAGCTCACCCCGGGACAGGGGGATGCGGGATACGCAGTATTTT. Its translation: CASSPRDRGMRDTQYF.

J is TRBJ2-2 and V is TRBV18; 10 bases are a match to TRBD2. Germline V gives CDR1 KGHSH, CDR2 LQKENI. The CDR3 contains 16 residues. The J segment lost 1 base and the V segment lost 3 bases, leaving 2 bases of the junction unmatched. The DNA for the CDR3 is TGTGCCAGCTCACCCCGACTAGCGGGGAACACCGGGGAGCTGTTTTTT. Translation: CASSPRLAGNTGELFF.

The chain joins TRBV25-1 to TRBJ2-7; possibly TRBD1 or TRBD2 for D (5 bases each). This CDR3 spans 14 amino acids. The germline gives CDR1 MGHDK, CDR2 SYGVNS. V lost 2 bases, J lost 7 bases, and 15 bases lay in between. The CDR3 loop reads CASSEGTRFGEQYF. The CDR3 bases are TGTGCCAGCAGTGAAGGGACGCGGTTTGGGGAGCAGTACTTC.

The sample holds one count of this clone. The rearrangement links TRBV5-4 to TRBJ2-7; perhaps TRBD2 as D (6 bases). With 0 bases removed from V and 0 bases from J, the gap between germline ends came to 13 bases. There are 16 residues in the CDR3. Germline V lookup: CDR1 SGHNT, CDR2 YYREEE (reference sequence). The CDR3 sequence: CASSLGLQGGSYEQYF. The CDR3 DNA follows: TGTGCCAGCAGCTTGGGCCTGCAGGGAGGCTCCTACGAGCAGTACTTC.

This chain links TRBV2 with TRBJ1-1, with no clear D. CDR3 size: 14 residues. V was pared by 7 bases and J by 0 bases, with 12 bases between. Germline values: CDR1 SNHLY, CDR2 FYNNEI. CDR3 sequence: CASTPPRLNTEAFF. The DNA of the CDR3 is TGTGCCAGCACCCCCCCACGGTTGAACACTGAAGCTTTCTTT.

The rearrangement uses TRBV10-3 and TRBJ1-2; D is unresolved. V was shortened by 3 bases and J by 8 bases, with 13 bases between the two germline ends. Germline-derived CDR1 and CDR2 are ENHRY and SYGVKD. This CDR3 contains 13 residues. CDR3 residues: CAISERQLRGYTF. DNA of the CDR3: TGTGCCATCAGTGAACGGCAACTCAGGGGCTACACCTTC.

This chain links TRBV29-1 with TRBJ2-3, with D possibly being TRBD1 or TRBD2 (5 bases each). Trimming left V 5 bases short and J 7 bases short, with 19 bases between. There are 14 residues in the CDR3. Germline V gene lookup returns CDR1 SQVTM and CDR2 ANQGSEA. For the CDR3, the DNA is TGCAGCGTTTGGGACCGGGTGTTTTTATATACGCAGTATTTT. It codes for CSVWDRVFLYTQYF.

V is TRBV9 and J is TRBJ1-6, with 12 bases that match TRBD1. V was clipped by 2 bases and J by 8 bases; unmatched bases: 5. Germline V gene data show CDR1 as SGDLS and CDR2 as YYNGEE. The CDR3 runs 16 residues. The CDR3 nucleotides are TGTGCCAGCAGCGTCGGGACAGGGGGCTCATATTCACCCCTCCACTTT. This sequence encodes CASSVGTGGSYSPLHF.

The chain joins TRBV5-8 to TRBJ1-1, with 8 bases identical to TRBD1. The CDR3 is made up of 16 amino acids. Germline V gives CDR1 SGHTS, CDR2 YDEGEE. V was clipped by 3 bases and J by 4 bases; unmatched bases: 11. The CDR3 sequence: CASSSQYDRGVTEAFF. The DNA for the CDR3 is TGTGCCAGCAGCTCACAGTACGACAGGGGAGTCACTGAAGCTTTCTTT.

The rearrangement joins TRBV30 to TRBJ1-1, with D hard to call. The V gene lost 0 bases and the J gene lost 9 bases, with 14 bases spanning the gap. Germline CDR1 GTSNPN, CDR2 SVGIG (reference sequence). The CDR3 covers 13 residues. The CDR3 is CAWSVGPGLKAFF. The CDR3 nucleotides are TGTGCCTGGAGTGTCGGCCCGGGATTAAAAGCTTTCTTT.

The genes are TRBV18 and TRBJ1-4; D possibly corresponds to TRBD1 (5 bases). Trimming took 4 bases from V and 8 from J, leaving 14 bases between them. Germline CDR1 reads KGHSH; CDR2 reads LQKENI. The CDR3 spans 14 residues. The CDR3 loop is CASSHDSGREKLFF. CDR3 bases: TGTGCCAGCTCACACGACAGTGGAAGGGAAAAACTGTTTTTT.